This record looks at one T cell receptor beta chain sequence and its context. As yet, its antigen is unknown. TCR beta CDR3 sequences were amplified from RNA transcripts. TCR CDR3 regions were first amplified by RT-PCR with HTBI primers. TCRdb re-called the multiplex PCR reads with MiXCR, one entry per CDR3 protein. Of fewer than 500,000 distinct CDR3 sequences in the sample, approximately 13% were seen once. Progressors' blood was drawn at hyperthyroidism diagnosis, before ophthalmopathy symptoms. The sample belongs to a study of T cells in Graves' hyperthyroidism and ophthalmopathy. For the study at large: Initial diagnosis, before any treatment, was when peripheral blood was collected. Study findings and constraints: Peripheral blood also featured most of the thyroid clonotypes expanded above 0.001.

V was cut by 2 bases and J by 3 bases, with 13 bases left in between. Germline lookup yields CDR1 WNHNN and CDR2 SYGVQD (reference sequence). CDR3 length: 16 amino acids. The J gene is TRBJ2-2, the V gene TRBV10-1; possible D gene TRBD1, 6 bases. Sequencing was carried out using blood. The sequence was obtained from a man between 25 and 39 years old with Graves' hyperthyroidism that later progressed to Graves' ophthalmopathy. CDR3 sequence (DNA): TGCGCCAGCAGTGAGAGGCCAGGGGACCACACCGGGGAGCTGTTTTTT. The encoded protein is CASSERPGDHTGELFF.